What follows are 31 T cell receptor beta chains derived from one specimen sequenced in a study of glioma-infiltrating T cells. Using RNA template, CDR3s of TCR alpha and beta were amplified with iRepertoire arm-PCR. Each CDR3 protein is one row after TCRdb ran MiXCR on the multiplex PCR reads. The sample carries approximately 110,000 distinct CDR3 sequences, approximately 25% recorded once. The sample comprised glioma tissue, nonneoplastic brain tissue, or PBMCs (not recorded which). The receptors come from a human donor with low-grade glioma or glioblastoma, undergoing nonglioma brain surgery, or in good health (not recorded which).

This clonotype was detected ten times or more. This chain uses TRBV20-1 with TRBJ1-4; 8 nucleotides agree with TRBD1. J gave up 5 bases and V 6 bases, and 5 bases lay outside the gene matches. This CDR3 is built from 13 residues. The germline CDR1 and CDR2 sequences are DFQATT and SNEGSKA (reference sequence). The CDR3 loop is CSAPGTGNEKLFF. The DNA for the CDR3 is TGCAGTGCGCCCGGGACAGGCAATGAAAAACTGTTTTTT.

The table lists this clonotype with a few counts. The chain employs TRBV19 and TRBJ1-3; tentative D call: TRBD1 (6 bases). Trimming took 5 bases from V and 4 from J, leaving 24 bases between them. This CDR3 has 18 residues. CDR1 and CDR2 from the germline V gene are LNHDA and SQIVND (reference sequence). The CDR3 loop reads CASSLERGTPRTGNTIYF. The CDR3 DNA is TGTGCCAGTAGTCTCGAACGCGGGACACCACGGACGGGAAACACCATATATTTT.

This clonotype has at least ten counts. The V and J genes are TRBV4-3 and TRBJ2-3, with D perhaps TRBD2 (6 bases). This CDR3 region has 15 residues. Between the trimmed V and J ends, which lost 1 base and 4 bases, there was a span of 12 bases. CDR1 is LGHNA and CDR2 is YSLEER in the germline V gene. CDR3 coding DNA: TGCGCCAGCAGCCAAGTCGGCGCGGGGTCAGATACGCAGTATTTT. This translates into CASSQVGAGSDTQYF.

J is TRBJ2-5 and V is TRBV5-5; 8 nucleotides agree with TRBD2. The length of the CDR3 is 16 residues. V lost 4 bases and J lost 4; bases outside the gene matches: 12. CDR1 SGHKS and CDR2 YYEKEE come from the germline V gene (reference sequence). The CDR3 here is CASSMTGLRGGETQYF. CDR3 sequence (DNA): TGTGCCAGCAGCATGACCGGACTCCGGGGGGGAGAGACCCAGTACTTC.

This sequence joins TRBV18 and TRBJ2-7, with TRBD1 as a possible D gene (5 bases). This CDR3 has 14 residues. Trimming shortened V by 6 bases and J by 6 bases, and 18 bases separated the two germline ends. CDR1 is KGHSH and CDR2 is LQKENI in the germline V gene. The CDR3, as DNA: TGTGCCAGCTCGCAGGAACAGGCCTCCGCCGAGCAGTACTTC. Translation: CASSQEQASAEQYF.

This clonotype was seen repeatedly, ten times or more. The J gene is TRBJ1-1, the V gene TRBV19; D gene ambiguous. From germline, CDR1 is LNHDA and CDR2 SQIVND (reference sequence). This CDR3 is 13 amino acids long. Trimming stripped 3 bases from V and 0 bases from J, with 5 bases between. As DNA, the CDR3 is TGTGCCAGTAGTATTTGGATGAACACTGAAGCTTTCTTT. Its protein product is CASSIWMNTEAFF.

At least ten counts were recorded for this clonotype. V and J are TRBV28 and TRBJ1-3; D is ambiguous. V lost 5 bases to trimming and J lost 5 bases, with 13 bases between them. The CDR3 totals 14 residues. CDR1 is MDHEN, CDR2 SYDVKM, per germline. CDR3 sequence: CASSLGRTRNTIYF. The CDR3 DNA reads TGTGCCAGCAGTCTTGGGAGGACCCGAAACACCATATATTTT.

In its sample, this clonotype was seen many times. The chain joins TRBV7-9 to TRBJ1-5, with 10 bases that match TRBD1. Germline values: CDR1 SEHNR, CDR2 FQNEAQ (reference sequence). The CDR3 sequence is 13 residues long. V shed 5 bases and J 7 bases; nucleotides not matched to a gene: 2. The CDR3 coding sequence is TGTGCCAGCAGCCCGGGACAGGGGCAGCCCCAGCATTTT. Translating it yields CASSPGQGQPQHF.

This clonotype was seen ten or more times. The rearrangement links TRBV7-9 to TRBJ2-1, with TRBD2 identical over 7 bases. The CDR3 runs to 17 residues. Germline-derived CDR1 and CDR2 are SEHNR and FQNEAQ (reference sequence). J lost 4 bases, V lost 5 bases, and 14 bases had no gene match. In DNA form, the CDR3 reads TGTGCCAGCAGCCACCCCTTGGACGGGGGGATGTACAATGAGCAGTTCTTC. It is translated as CASSHPLDGGMYNEQFF. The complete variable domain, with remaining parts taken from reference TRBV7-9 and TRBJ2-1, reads DTGVSQNPRHKITKRGQNVTFRCDPISEHNRLYWYRQTLGQGPEFLTYFQNEAQLEKSRLLSDRFSAERPKGSFSTLEIQRTEQGDSAMYLCASSHPLDGGMYNEQFFGPGTRLTVL.

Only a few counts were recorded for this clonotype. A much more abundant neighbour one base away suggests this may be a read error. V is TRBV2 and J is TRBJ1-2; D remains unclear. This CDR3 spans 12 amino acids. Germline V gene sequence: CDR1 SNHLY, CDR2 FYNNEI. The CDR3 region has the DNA TGTGCCGGCAGTTCAGCTAACTATGGCTACACCTTC. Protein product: CAGSSANYGYTF.

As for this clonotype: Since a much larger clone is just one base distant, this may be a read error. The CDR3 reads CASKAGTSGNNEQFF. The DNA of the CDR3 is TGTGCCAGCAAAGCCGGGACTAGCGGGAACAATGAGCAGTTCTTC. The rearrangement joins TRBV2 to TRBJ2-5; 13 nucleotides agree with TRBD2. The J call may be wrong; the DNA end is better matched by TRBJ2-1. This CDR3 spans 15 amino acids. Germline V gives CDR1 SNHLY, CDR2 FYNNEI.

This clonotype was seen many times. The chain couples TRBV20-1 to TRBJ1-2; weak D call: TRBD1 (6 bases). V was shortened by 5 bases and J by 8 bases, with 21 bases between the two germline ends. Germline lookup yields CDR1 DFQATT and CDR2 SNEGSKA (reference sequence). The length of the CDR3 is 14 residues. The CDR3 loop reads CSAVRGHHLNGYTF. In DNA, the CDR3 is TGCAGTGCTGTCAGGGGCCATCACCTTAACGGCTACACCTTC.

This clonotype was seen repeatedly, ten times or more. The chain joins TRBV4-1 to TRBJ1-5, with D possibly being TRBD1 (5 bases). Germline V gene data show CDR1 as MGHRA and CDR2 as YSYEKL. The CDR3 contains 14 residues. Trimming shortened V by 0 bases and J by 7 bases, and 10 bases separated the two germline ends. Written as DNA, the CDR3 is TGCGCCAGCAGCCAAGAAGGGGTGGCCCAGCCCCAGCATTTT. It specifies CASSQEGVAQPQHF.

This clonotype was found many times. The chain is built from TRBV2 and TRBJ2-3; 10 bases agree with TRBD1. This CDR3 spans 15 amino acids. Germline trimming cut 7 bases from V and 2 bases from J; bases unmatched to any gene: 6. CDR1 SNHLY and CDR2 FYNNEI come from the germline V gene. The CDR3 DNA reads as TGTGCCAGCAACTGGGACAGGGGATCCACAGATACGCAGTATTTT. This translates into CASNWDRGSTDTQYF.

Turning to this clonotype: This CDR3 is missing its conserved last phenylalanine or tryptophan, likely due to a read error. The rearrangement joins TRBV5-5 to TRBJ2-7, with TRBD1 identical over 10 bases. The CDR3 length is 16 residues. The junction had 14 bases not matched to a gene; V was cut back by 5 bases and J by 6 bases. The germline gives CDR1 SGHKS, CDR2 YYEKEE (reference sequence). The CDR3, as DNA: TGTGCCAGCAGACACGATCCGGGACAGGGGAGTCGCGAGCAGTACTCC. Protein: CASRHDPGQGSREQYS.

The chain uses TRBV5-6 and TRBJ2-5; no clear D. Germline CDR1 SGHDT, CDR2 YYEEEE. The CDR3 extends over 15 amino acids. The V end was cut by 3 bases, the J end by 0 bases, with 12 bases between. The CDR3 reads CASSSESPYQETQYF. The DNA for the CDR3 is TGTGCCAGCAGCTCCGAATCTCCTTACCAAGAGACCCAGTACTTC.

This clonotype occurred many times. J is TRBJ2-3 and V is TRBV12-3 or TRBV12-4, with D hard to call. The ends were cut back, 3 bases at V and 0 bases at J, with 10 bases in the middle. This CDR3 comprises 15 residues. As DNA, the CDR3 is TGTGCCAGCAGTTTTGGTTCGGAGAGCACAGATACGCAGTATTTT. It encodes CASSFGSESTDTQYF.

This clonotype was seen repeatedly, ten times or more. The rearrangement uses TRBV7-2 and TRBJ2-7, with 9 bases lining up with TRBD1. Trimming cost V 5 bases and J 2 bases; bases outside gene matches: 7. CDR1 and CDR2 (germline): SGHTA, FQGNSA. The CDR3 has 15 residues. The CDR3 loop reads CASSAGQGLAYEQYF. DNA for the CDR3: TGTGCCAGCAGCGCAGGACAGGGGTTAGCCTACGAGCAGTACTTC.

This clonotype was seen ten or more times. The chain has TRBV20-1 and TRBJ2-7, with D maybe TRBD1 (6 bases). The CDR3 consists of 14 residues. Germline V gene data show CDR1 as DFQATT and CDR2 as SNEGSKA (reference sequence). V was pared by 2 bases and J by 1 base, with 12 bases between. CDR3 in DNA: TGCAGTGCTAGACCCCCCACAGGGTCCTACGAGCAGTACTTC. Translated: CSARPPTGSYEQYF.

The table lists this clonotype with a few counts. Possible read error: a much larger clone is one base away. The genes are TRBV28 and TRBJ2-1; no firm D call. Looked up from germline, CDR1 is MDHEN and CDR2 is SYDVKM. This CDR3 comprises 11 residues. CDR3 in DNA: TGTGCCAGCACCCTTCTGACGGAGCAGTCCTTC. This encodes CASTLLTEQSF.

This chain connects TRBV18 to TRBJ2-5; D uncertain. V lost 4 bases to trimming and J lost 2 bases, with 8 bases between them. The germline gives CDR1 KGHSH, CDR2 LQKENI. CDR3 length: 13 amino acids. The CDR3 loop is CASSHCGQETQYF. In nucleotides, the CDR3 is TGTGCCAGCTCACATTGTGGGCAAGAGACCCAGTACTTC.

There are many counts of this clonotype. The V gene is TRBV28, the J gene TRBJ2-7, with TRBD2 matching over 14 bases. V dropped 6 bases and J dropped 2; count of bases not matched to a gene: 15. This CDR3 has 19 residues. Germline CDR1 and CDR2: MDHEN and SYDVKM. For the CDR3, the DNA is TGTGCCAGCAGCGGGCCGGTGACTAGCGGGAGGGCGAGCCCCTACGAGCAGTACTTC. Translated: CASSGPVTSGRASPYEQYF. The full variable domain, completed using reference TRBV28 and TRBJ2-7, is DVKVTQSSRYLVKRTGEKVFLECVQDMDHENMFWYRQDPGLGLRLIYFSYDVKMKEKGDIPEGYSVSREKKERFSLILESASTNQTSMYLCASSGPVTSGRASPYEQYFGPGTRLTVT.

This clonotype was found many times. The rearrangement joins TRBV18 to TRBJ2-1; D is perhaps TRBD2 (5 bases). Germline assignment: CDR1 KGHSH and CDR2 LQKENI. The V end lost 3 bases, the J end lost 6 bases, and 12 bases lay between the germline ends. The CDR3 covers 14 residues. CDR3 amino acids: CASSPLREVNEQFF. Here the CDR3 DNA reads TGTGCCAGCTCACCCCTACGGGAAGTCAATGAGCAGTTCTTC.

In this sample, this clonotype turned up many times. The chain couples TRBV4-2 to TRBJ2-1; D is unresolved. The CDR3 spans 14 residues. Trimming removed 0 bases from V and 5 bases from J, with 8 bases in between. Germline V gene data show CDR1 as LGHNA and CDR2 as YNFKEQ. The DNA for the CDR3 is TGTGCCAGCAGCCAAGAATGGCGGAACAATGAGCAGTTCTTC. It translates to CASSQEWRNNEQFF.

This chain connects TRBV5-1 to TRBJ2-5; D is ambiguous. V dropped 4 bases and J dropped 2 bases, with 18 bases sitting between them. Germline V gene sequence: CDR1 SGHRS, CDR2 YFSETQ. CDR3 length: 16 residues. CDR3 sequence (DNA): TGCGCCAGCAGCCTGCTCGGTCGGAGCTTACAAGAGACCCAGTACTTC. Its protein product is CASSLLGRSLQETQYF.

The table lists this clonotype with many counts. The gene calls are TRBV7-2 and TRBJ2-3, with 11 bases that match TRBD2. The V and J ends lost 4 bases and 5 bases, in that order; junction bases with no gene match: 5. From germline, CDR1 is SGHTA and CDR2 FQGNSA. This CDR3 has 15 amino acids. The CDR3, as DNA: TGTGCCAGCAGCTCACTAGCGGGAGTTGGAGATACGCAGTATTTT. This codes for CASSSLAGVGDTQYF.

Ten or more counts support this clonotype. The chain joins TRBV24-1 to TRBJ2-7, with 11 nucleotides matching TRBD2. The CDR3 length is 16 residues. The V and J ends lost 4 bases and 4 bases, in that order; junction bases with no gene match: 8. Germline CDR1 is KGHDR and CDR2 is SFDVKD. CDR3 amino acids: CATSDAGTSGFYEQYF. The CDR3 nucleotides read TGTGCCACCAGTGACGCCGGGACTAGCGGATTTTACGAGCAGTACTTC.

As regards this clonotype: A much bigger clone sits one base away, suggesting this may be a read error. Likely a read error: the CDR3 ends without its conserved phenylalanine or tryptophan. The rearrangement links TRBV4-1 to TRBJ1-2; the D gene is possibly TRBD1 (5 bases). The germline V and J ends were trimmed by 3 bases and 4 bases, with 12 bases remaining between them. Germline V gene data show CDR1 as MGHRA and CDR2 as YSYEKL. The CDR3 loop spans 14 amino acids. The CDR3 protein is CASSHGHLGYGYTY. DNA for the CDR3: TGCGCCAGCAGCCATGGACACCTTGGCTATGGCTACACCTAC.

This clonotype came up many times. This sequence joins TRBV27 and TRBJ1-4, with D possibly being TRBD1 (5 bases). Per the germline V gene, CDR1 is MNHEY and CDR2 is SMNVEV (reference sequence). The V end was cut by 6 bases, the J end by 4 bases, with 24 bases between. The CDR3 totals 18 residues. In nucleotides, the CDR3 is TGTGCCAGCAGCCTCTTTCGTGGGGCTCAAGACGGTAATGAAAAACTGTTTTTT. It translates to CASSLFRGAQDGNEKLFF.

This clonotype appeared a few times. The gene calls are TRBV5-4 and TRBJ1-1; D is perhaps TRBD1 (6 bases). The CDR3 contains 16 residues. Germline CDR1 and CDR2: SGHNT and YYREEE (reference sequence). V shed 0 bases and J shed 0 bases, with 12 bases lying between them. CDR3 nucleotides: TGTGCCAGCAGCTTGGGACCAAGGGGGATGAACACTGAAGCTTTCTTT. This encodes CASSLGPRGMNTEAFF.

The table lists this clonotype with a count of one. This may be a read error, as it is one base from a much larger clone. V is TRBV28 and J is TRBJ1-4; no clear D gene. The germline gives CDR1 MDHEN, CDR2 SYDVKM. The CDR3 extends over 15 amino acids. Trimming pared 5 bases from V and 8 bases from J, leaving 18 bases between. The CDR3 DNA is TGTGCCAGCAGTGCGGAGACATGGGCGGGCGAAAAACTGTTTTTT. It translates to CASSAETWAGEKLFF.